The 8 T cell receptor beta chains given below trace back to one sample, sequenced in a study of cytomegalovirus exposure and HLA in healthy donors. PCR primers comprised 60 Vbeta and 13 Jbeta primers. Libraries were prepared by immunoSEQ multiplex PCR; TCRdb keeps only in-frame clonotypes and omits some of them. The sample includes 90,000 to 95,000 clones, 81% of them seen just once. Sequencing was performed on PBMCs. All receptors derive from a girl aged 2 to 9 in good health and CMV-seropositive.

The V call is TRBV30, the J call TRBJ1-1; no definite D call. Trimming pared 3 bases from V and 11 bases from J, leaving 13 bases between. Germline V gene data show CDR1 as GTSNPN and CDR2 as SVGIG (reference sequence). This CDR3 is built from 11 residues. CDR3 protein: CAWRTYSRAFF. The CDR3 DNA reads TGTGCCTGGAGGACTTACTCGCGGGCTTTCTTT.

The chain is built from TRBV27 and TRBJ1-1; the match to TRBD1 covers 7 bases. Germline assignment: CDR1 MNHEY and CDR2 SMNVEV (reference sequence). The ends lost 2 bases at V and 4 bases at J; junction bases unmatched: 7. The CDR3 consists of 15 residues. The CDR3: CASSLGTQGVTEAFF. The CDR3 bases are TGTGCCAGCAGTTTAGGGACTCAGGGGGTCACTGAAGCTTTCTTT.

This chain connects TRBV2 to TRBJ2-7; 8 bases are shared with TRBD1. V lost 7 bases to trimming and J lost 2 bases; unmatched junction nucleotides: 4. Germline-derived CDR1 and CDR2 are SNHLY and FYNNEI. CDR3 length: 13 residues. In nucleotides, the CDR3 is TGTGCCAGCACCGGACAGGGCCCCTACGAGCAGTACTTC. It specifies CASTGQGPYEQYF. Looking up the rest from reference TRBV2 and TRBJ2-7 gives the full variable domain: EPEVTQTPSHQVTQMGQEVILRCVPISNHLYFYWYRQILGQKVEFLVSFYNNEISEKSEIFDDQFSVERPDGSNFTLKIRSTKLEDSAMYFCASTGQGPYEQYFGPGTRLTVT.

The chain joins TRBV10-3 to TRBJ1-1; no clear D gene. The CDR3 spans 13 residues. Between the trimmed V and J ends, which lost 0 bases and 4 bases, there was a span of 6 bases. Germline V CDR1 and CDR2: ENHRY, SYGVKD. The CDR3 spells CAISESQFTEAFF. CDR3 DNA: TGTGCCATCAGTGAGTCTCAGTTCACTGAAGCTTTCTTT.

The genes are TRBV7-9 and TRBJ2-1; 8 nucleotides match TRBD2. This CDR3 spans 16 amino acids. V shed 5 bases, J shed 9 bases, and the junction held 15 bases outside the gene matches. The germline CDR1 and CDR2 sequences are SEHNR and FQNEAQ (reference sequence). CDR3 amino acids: CASSQAPGLGHTEQFF. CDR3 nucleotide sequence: TGTGCCAGCAGCCAAGCCCCGGGACTAGGGCATACTGAGCAGTTCTTC.

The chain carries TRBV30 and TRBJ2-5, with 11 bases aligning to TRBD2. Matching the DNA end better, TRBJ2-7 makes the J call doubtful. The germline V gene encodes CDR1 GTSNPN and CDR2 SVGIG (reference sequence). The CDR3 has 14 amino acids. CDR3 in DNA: TGTGCCTGGAGTTTGACTAGCGGGACAGACGAGCAGTACTTC. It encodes CAWSLTSGTDEQYF.

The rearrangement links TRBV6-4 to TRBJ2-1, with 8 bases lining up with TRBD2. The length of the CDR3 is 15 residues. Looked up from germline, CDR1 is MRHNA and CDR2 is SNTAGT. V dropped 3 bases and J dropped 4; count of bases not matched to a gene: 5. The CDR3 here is CASSELAGTYNEQFF. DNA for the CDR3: TGTGCCAGCAGTGAGTTAGCGGGGACTTACAATGAGCAGTTCTTC.

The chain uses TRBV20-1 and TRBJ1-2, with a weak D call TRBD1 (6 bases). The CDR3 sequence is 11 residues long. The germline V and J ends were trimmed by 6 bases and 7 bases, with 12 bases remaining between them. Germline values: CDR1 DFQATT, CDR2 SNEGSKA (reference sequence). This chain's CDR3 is CSAPTGFGYTF. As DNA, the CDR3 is TGCAGTGCGCCAACAGGGTTTGGCTACACCTTC.